This T cell receptor (beta chain) is from a study of cytomegalovirus exposure and HLA in healthy donors. For this clone: Its antigen is currently unknown.

This CDR3 contains 13 residues. Looked up from germline, CDR1 is SNHLY and CDR2 is FYNNEI. Trimming removed 1 base from V and 4 bases from J, with 7 bases in between. Study-level findings and limits: Associated with cytomegalovirus, according to the listing, were some 150 TCR beta chains. Some public TCRs appeared in many individuals, while most sequences were rare.

Using immunoSEQ multiplex PCR, the repertoire was profiled, and TCRdb retains in-frame clones only, with some absent. Among about 140,000 clones listed, 80% to 90% were seen once. The source of this sequence is a young woman in good health and CMV-seronegative. J is TRBJ1-2 and V is TRBV2; D is unclear. The sequencing sample was made of PBMCs. CDR3 sequence reads: CASSEVESYGYTF. As DNA, the CDR3 is TGTGCCAGCAGTGAAGTCGAGAGCTATGGCTACACCTTC.